This TCR beta chain stems from a study of shared clonotypes between healthy human individuals. Healthy and HIV-negative, the adult donors had no recent acute infections or vaccinations. An assay was performed, and its level was deep. It was across several immunoSEQ plates that each subset's genomic DNA was evenly split. Assay: immunoSEQ multiplex PCR; the TCRdb copy retains only in-frame clones and omits some. The table has around 1.1 million clones, approximately 75% seen once. The table lists this clone with a few counts. Its antigen is not known. Additional DNA sequences in this sample encode the identical CDR3. V was shortened by 0 bases and J by 7 bases, with 8 bases between the two germline ends. This CDR3 has 13 amino acids. The germline gives CDR1 SGHDT, CDR2 YYEEEE. Findings and caveats of the study: Among non-shared clonotypes, generation probabilities were lower than among those shared by all four donors.

The chain links TRBV5-6 to TRBJ1-5; D may be TRBD1 (5 bases). The sample was memory CD4+ T cells from PBMCs. Subset in this sample: CD45RA-negative fraction. This clonotype was sampled from a man between 18 and 29 years old in good health. Some clones in this sample may be carry-over from other donors' samples. The CDR3 DNA is TGTGCCAGCAGCTTGGGGGGGGACCAGCCCCAGCATTTT. Protein: CASSLGGDQPQHF.